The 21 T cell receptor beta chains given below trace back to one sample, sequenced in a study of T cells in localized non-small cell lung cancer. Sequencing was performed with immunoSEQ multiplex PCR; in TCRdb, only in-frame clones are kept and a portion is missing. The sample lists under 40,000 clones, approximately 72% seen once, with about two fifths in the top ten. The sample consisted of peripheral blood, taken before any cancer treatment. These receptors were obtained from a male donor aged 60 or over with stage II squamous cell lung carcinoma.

CDR3 nucleotide sequence: TGCAGCGTTGAAGATGCTAGCGGGAGGGAAGATACGCAGTATTTT. Its translation: CSVEDASGREDTQYF. The chain uses TRBV29-1 and TRBJ2-3, with 12 bases matching TRBD2. The CDR3 is 15 residues long. Per germline, CDR1 SQVTM and CDR2 ANQGSEA. V was pared by 0 bases and J by 5 bases, with 3 bases of the junction left unmatched.

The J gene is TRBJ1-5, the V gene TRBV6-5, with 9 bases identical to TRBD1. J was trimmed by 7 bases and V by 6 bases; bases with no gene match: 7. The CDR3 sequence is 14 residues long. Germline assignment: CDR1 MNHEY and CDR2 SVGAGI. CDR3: CASRTGGAEQPQHF. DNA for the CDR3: TGTGCCAGCAGAACAGGGGGCGCGGAGCAGCCCCAGCATTTT.

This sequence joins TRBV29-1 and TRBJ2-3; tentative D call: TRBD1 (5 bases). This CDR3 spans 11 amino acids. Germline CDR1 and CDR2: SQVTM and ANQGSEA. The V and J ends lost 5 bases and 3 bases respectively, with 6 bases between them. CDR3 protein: CSVRQTDTQYF. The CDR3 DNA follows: TGCAGCGTTAGACAGACAGATACGCAGTATTTT.

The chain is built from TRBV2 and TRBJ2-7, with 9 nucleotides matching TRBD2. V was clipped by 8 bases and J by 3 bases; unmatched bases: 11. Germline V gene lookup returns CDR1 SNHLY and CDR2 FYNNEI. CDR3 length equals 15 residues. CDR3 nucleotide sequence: TGTGCCAGCCCTGACTTGGGTAGCGGGAGCTACGAGCAGTACTTC. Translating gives CASPDLGSGSYEQYF.

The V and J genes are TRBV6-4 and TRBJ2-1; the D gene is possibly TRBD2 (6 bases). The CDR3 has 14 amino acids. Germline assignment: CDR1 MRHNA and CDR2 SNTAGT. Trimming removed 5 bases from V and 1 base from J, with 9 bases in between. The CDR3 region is CASSRDSSYNEQFF. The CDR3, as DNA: TGTGCCAGCAGTCGGGACTCTTCCTACAATGAGCAGTTCTTC.

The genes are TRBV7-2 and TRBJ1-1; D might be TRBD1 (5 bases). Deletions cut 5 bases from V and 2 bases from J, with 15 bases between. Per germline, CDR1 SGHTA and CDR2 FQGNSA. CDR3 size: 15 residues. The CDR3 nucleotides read TGTGCCAGCAGCCCACGGACCGGGGGAAACACTGAAGCTTTCTTT. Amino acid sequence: CASSPRTGGNTEAFF.

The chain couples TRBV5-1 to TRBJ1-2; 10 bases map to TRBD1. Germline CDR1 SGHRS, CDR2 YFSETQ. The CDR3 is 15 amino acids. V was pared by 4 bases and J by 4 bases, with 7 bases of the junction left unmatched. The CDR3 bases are TGCGCCAGCAGCGCCGGGACAGGGGATCTCTATGGCTACACCTTC. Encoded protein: CASSAGTGDLYGYTF.

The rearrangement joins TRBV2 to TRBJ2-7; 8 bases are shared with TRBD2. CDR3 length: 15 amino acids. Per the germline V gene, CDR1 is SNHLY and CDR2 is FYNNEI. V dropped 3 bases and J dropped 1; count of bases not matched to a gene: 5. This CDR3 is CASSELAGRSYEQYF. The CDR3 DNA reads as TGTGCCAGCAGTGAGTTAGCGGGGCGATCCTACGAGCAGTACTTC.

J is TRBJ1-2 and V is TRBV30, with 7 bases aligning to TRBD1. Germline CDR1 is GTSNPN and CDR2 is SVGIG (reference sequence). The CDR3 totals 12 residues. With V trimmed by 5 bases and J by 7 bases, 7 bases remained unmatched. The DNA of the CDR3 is TGTGCCTGGGAGAGGGGGACAGTTGGCTACACCTTC. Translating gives CAWERGTVGYTF.

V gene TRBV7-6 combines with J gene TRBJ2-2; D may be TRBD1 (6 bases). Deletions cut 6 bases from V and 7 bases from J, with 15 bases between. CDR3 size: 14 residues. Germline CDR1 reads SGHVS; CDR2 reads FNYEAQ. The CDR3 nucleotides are TGTGCCAGCAGTAGTTGGGGGCAGGGCGGGGAGCTGTTTTTT. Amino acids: CASSSWGQGGELFF.

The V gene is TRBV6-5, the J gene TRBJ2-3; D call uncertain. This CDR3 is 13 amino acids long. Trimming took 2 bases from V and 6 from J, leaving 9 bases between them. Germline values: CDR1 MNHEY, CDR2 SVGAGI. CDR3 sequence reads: CASSYGQADTQYF. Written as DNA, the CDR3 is TGTGCCAGCAGTTACGGTCAAGCCGATACGCAGTATTTT.

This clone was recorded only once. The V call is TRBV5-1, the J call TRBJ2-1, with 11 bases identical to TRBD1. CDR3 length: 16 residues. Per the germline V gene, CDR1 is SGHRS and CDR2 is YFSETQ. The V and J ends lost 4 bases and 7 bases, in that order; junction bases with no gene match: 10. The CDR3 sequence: CASSIETGDRGNEQFF. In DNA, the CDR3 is TGCGCCAGCAGCATAGAGACAGGGGACAGGGGGAATGAGCAGTTCTTC.

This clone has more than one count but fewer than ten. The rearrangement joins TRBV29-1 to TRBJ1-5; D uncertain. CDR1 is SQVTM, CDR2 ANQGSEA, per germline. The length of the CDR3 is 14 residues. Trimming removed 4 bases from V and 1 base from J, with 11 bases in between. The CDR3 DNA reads TGCAGCGTTGCCCTCATGGGGAGCAATCAGCCCCAGCATTTT. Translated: CSVALMGSNQPQHF.

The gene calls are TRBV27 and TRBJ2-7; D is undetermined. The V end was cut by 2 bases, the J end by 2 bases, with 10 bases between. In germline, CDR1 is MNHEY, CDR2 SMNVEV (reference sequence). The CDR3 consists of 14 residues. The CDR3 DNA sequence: TGTGCCAGCAGTTTACGTAGGCCCCCCTACGAGCAGTACTTC. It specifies CASSLRRPPYEQYF.

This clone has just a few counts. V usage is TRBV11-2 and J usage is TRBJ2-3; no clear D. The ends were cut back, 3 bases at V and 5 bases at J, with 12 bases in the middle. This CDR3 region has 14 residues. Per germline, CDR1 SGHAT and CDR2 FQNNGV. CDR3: CASSLNHGVDTQYF. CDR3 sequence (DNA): TGTGCCAGCAGCTTGAATCACGGAGTAGATACGCAGTATTTT.

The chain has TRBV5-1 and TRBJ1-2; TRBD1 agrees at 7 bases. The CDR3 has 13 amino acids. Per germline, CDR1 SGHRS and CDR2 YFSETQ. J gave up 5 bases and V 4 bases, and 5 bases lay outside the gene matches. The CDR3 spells CASSQDRLYGYTF. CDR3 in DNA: TGCGCCAGCAGCCAGGACAGGCTGTATGGCTACACCTTC.

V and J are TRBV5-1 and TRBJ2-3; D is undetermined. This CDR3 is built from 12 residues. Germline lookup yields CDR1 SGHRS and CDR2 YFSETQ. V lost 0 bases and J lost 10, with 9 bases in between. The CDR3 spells CASSLVPWAQYF. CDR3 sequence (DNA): TGCGCCAGCAGCTTGGTACCCTGGGCGCAGTATTTT.

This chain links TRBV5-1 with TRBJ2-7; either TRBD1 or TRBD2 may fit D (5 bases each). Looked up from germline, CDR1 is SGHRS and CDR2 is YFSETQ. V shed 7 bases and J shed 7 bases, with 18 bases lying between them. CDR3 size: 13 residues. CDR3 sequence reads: CASRDPQLTEQYF. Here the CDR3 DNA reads TGCGCCAGCCGGGACCCTCAACTAACGGAGCAGTACTTC.

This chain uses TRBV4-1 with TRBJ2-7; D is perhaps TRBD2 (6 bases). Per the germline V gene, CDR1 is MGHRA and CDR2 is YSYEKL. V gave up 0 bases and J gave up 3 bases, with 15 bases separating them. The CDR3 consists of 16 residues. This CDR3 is CASSQEGGTANYEQYF. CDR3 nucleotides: TGCGCCAGCAGCCAAGAAGGTGGGACTGCTAACTACGAGCAGTACTTC.

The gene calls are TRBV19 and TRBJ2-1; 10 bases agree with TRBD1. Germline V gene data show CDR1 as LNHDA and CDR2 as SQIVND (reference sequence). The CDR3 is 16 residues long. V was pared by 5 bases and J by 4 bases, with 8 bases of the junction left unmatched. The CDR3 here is CASSPVEGQGYNEQFF. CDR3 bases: TGTGCCAGTAGTCCGGTAGAGGGACAGGGGTACAATGAGCAGTTCTTC.

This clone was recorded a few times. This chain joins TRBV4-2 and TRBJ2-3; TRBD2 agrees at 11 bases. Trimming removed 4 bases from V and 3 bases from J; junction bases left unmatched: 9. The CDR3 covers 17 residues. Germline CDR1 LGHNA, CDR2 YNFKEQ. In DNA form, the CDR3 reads TGTGCCAGCAGCCGAGCTATAGCGGGAGGGGTTACAGATACGCAGTATTTT. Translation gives CASSRAIAGGVTDTQYF.